This T cell receptor (beta chain) originates from a study of T cell responses to AZD1222 COVID-19 vaccine (dated by TCRdb to the early 2020s). About the investigation overall: TCR sequencing covered some 240 trial participants: 207 given two doses of AZD1222 and 26 given two doses of MenACWY control vaccine. Trial participants were enrolled by age into subgroups of 18-55, 56-69 and 70-plus years, and around 140, 26 and 57 TCR-sequenced participants, respectively, were included in these subgroups. Beyond this particular receptor, the publication reports: The 56-69-year group was small, and its depth increase did not reach significance, likely because of low power. Participants were mostly white British and included more females than males, and it was suggested by the authors that clonal diversity may have been underestimated. The vaccine-associated CD4 TCRs covered the entire spike protein, and the dominant responses fell in regions 160-218 and 743-854. Conclusions about previously exposed vaccinees were limited because only a handful of AZD1222 recipients were SARS-CoV-2 seropositive at baseline. Nearly half of unique spike-specific TCRs reportedly recognized epitopes outside regions mutated in the B.1.351 and B.1.1.7 variants. Spike-specific TCR breadth and depth rose significantly after two AZD1222 doses compared with day 0 and with MenACWY recipients. No day 14 peak-response samples were available, so repertoires were characterized only after the peak T cell response.

The CDR3, cysteine through phenylalanine, is 12 amino acids long. Only the CDR3 part of the read is kept: 36 bases, read in frame from the first base. CDR1 and CDR2 were assigned from the germline V gene as MNHNS and SASEGT. A word on this clone: The specificity of this receptor is unknown. Sequence at one end of the junction differs from germline and may be a read error.

What this sample's time point label stands for: about 28 days (+/-7) after the second vaccine dose. AZD1222 recipients whose second dose came at about 4 weeks and those whose second dose came at about 12 weeks were combined into one group, since spike-specific TCR depth and breadth did not differ between the two schedules. The vaccinee samples were drawn from two UK trials, COV001 and COV002, one of which was a single-blind randomized controlled phase 2/3 trial testing AZD1222 (ChAdOx1 nCoV-19) in healthy adults. For TCRbeta chain sequencing, PBMC samples were collected from trial participants at day 0 and at day 28 after the second dose. The CDR3 regions of human TCRbeta chains were analyzed by immunosequencing. As for how the authors treated the data: TCRs in the repertoires were compared against a reference library of SARS-CoV-2-specific TCRs that had been generated with the MIRA antigen-specificity platform. Breadth was defined as the fraction of unique TCRs that were SARS-CoV-2-associated, and depth was defined as the fraction of total T cells that were SARS-CoV-2-associated. Using the MIRA data, every spike-specific TCR was mapped to the spike region that the TCR reacted to and assigned to either a CD4 or a CD8 class. Log10-transformed breadth and depth values were compared by one-way ANOVA with Sidak's multiple comparisons tests. Sourced from immuneACCESS, this table was stored by TCRdb with only in-frame sequences that have V and J called. A share of the clones is absent; for the studies checked, an unresolved V gene accounts for under half, and the remainder has no known explanation. The V and J calls and the clone size are those of that table, but D and trimming were determined from the DNA. For this sample there are 95,000 to 150,000 clones; more than 80% appear just once. Of the sample, less than 5.5% is held by the ten largest clones.

The source of this sequence is an adult who received the AZD1222 COVID-19 vaccine. Sequenced here: peripheral blood, sampled 28 days after the second AZD1222 dose. The chain is assembled from TRBV6-1 and TRBJ1-5, and TRBD1 matches 7 of the central bases. The CDR3 protein: CASSEGWEGGGF. The sequence in DNA is TGTGCCAGCAGTGAAGGGTGGGAAGGGGGCGGTTTT.